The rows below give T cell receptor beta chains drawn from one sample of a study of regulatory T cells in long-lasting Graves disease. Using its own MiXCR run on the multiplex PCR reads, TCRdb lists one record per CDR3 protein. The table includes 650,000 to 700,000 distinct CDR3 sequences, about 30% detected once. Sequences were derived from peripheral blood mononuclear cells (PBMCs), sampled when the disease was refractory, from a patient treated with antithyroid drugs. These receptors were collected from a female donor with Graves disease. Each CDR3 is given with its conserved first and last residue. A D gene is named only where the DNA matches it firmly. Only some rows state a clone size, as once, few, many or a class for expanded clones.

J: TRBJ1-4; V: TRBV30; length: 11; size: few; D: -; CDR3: CAWTVNEKLFF; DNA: TGTGCCTGGACAGTCAATGAAAAACTGTTTTTT
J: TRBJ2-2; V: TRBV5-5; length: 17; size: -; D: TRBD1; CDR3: CASSTDRGLAGTGELFF; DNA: TGTGCCAGCAGCACAGACAGGGGCCTCGCGGGCACCGGGGAGCTGTTTTTT
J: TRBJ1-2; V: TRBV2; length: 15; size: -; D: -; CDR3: CASSYSSSRNYGYTF; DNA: TGTGCCAGCAGTTACTCGAGTAGTCGGAACTATGGCTACACCTTC
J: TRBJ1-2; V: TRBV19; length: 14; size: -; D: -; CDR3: CASSIRQEGYGYTF; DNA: TGTGCCAGTAGTATACGGCAAGAAGGCTATGGCTACACCTTC
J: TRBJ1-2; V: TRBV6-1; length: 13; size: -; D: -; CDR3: CASSKSIGPIYTF; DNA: TGTGCCAGCAGCAAGAGTATCGGACCGATCTACACCTTC
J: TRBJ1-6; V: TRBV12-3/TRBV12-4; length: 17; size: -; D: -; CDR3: CASSRTFGGSYNSPLHF; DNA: TGTGCCAGCAGCCGCACCTTCGGAGGTTCCTATAATTCACCCCTCCACTTT
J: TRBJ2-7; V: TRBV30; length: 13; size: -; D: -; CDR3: CAWSQGGTYEQYF; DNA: TGTGCCTGGAGTCAGGGCGGGACCTACGAGCAGTACTTC
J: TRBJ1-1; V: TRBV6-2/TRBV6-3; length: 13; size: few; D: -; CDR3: CASSYSGAFEAFF; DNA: TGTGCCAGCAGTTACTCAGGTGCATTTGAAGCTTTCTTT
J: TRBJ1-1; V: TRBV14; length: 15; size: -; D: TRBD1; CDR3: CASSQQGQPNTEAFF; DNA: TGTGCCAGCAGCCAACAGGGACAGCCGAACACTGAAGCTTTCTTT
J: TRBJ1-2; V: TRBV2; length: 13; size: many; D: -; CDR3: CASSATANYGYTF; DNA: TGTGCCAGCAGTGCAACAGCAAACTATGGCTACACCTTC
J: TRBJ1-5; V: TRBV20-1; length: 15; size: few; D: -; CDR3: CSAREGVRGNQPQHF; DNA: TGCAGTGCTAGAGAGGGGGTTCGGGGCAATCAGCCCCAGCATTTT
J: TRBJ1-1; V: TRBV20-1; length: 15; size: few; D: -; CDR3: CSASSTGKPSRGAFF; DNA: TGCAGTGCTAGTTCCACAGGGAAACCATCCCGAGGAGCTTTCTTT
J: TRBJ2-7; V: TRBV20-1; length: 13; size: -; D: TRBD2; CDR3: CSASSGLTDEQYF; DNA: TGCAGTGCTAGTAGCGGGTTGACTGACGAGCAGTACTTC
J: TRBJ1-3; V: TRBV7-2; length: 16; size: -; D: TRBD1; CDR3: CASSPNRGSSGNTIYF; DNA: TGTGCCAGCAGCCCCAACAGGGGAAGCTCTGGAAACACCATATATTTT
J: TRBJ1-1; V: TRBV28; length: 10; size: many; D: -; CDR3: CASTRGRAFF; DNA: TGTGCCAGTACACGAGGGCGAGCTTTCTTT
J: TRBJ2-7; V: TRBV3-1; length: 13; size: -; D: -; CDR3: CASSLSDGYEQYF; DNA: TGTGCCAGCAGCCTTTCAGACGGATACGAGCAGTACTTC
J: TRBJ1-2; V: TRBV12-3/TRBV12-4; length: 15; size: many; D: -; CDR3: CASSLLGGERDGYTF; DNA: TGTGCCAGCAGTTTACTGGGCGGGGAGAGGGATGGCTACACCTTC
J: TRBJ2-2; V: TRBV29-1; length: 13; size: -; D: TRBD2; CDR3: CSVVLGGGGELFF; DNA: TGCAGCGTGGTACTAGGCGGGGGCGGGGAGCTGTTTTTT
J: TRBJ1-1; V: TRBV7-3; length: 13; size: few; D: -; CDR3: CASSSRTTSEAFF; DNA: TGTGCCAGCAGCTCGAGAACGACTAGTGAAGCTTTCTTT
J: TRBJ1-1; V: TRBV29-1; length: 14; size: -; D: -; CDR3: CSVVPEALNTEAFF; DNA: TGCAGCGTGGTGCCCGAGGCATTGAACACTGAAGCTTTCTTT
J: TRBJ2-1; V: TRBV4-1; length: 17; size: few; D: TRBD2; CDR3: CASSQASWREIFNEQFF; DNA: TGCGCCAGCAGCCAAGCCTCGTGGCGGGAGATATTCAATGAGCAGTTCTTC
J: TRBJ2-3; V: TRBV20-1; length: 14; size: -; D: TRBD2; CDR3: CSAGGLAGEGTQYF; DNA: TGCAGTGCTGGGGGGCTAGCGGGAGAAGGTACGCAGTATTTT
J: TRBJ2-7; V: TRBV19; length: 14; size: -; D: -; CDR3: CASSIGKGPYEQYF; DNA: TGTGCCAGTAGTATCGGGAAGGGACCATACGAGCAGTACTTC
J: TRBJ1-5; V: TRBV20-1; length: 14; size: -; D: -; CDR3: CSVDFGGPNQPQHF; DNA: TGCAGTGTCGACTTTGGGGGGCCCAATCAGCCCCAGCATTTT
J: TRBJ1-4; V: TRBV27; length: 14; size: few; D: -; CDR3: CASRTTLTNEKLFF; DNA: TGTGCCAGCAGGACTACATTAACTAATGAAAAACTGTTTTTT
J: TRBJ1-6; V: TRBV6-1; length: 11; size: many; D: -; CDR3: CASSEGTGSSF; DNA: TGTGCCAGCAGTGAAGGGACGGGAAGCAGCTTT
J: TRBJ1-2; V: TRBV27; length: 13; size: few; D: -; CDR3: CASSRPQGAGYTF; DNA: TGTGCCAGCAGCAGACCCCAGGGTGCTGGCTACACCTTC
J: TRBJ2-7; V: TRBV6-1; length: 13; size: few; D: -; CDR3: CAIGTPNAYEQYF; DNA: TGTGCCATAGGGACACCTAACGCCTACGAGCAGTACTTC
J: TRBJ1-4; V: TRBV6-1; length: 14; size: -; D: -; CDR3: CASSEGWAGEKLFF; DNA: TGTGCCAGCAGTGAAGGATGGGCAGGGGAAAAACTGTTTTTT
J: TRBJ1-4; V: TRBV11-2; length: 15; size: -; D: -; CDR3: CASSYGPATNEKLFF; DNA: TGTGCCAGCAGCTACGGACCGGCAACTAATGAAAAACTGTTTTTT
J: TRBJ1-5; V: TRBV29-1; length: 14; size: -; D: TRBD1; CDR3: CSVEGGTGNQPQHF; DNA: TGCAGCGTTGAAGGGGGGACAGGTAATCAGCCCCAGCATTTT
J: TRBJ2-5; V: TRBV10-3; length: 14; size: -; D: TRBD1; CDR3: CAIRGTAIGAAQYF; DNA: TGTGCCATCAGGGGGACAGCGATTGGAGCGGCCCAGTACTTC
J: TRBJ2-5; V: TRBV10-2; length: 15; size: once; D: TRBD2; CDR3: CASSVAGSNQETQYF; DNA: TGCGCCAGCAGTGTAGCGGGATCCAACCAAGAGACCCAGTACTTC
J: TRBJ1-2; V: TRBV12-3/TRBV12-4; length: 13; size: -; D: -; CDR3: CASSLAGAPGYTF; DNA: TGTGCCAGCAGTTTGGCAGGGGCACCTGGCTACACCTTC
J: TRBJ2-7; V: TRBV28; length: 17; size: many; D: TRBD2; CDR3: CASSLFGTTSGKHEQYF; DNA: TGTGCCAGCAGTTTATTTGGCACCACTAGCGGGAAACACGAGCAGTACTTC
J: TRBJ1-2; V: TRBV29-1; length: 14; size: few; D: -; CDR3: CSVGAGRSYYGYTF; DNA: TGCAGCGTTGGGGCAGGGCGGTCATACTATGGCTACACCTTC
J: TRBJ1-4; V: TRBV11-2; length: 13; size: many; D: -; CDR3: CASSLSFSEKLFF; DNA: TGTGCCAGCAGCTTGAGTTTCTCCGAAAAACTGTTTTTT
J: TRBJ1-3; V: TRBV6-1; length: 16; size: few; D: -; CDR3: CASSEASGPPRNTIYF; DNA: TGTGCCAGCAGTGAAGCCTCGGGACCCCCCCGGAACACCATATATTTT
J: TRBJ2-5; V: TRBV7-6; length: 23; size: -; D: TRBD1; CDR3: CASSFMIYPTGTGTTRGQETQYF; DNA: TGTGCCAGCAGCTTTATGATATATCCGACCGGGACAGGCACTACCCGCGGACAAGAGACCCAGTACTTC
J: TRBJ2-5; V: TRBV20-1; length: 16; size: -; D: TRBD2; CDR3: CSARDGTSQRLMTQYF; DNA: TGCAGTGCTAGAGATGGGACTAGCCAACGGTTGATGACCCAGTACTTC
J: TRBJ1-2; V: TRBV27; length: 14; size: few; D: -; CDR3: CASSLTGGLDGYTF; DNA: TGTGCCAGCAGTTTGACAGGCGGGCTTGATGGCTACACCTTC
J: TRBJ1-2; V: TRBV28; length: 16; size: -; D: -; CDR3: CASSPPIAWGDYGYTF; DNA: TGTGCCAGCAGTCCCCCCATAGCCTGGGGGGACTATGGCTACACCTTC
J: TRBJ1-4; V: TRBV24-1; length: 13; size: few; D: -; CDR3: CATSDLEGQKLFF; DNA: TGTGCCACCAGTGATTTAGAGGGACAAAAACTGTTTTTT
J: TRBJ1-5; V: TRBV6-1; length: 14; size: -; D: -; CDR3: CASTATDQWQPQHF; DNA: TGTGCCAGCACCGCGACAGACCAATGGCAGCCCCAGCATTTT
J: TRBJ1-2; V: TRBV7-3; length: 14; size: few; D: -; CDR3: CASSVDASGFGYTF; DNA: TGTGCCAGCAGCGTCGACGCCTCCGGGTTCGGCTACACCTTC
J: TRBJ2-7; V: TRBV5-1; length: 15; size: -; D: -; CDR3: CASSAQLAGYYEQYF; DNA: TGCGCCAGCAGCGCCCAGCTAGCCGGATACTACGAGCAGTACTTC
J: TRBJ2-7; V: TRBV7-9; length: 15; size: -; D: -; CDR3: CASSLGVSSSYEQYF; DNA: TGTGCCAGCAGCTTAGGCGTCTCGAGCTCCTACGAGCAGTACTTC
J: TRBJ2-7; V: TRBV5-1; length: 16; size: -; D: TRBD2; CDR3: CASSLSITSGSREQYF; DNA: TGCGCCAGCAGCTTGTCCATTACTAGCGGGAGTCGCGAGCAGTACTTC
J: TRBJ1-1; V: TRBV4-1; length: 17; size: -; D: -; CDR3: CASSYRKGSRENTEAFF; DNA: TGCGCCAGCAGCTATCGGAAAGGCAGCAGGGAGAACACTGAAGCTTTCTTT
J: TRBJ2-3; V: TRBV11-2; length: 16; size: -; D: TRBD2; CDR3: CASSGRLAGVVDTQYF; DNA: TGTGCCAGCAGCGGGCGACTAGCGGGAGTAGTAGATACGCAGTATTTT
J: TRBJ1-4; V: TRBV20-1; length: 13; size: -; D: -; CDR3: CSAAGSLNEKLFF; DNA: TGCAGTGCCGCGGGAAGCCTTAATGAAAAACTGTTTTTT
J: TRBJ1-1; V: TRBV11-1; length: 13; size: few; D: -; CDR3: CASSLAIRTEAFF; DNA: TGTGCCAGCAGCTTAGCGATTAGGACTGAAGCTTTCTTT
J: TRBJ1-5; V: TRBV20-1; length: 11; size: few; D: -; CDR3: CSAGGGQPQHF; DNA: TGCAGTGCTGGCGGGGGTCAGCCCCAGCATTTT